These 25 T cell receptor beta chains came from one sample sequenced in a study of beta chain features in type 1 diabetes. Expressed TCRB transcripts got sequenced, as all isolated RNA was reverse transcribed. TCRdb keeps only in-frame clones here, not all; method: immunoSEQ multiplex PCR. The sample holds some 150,000 clones, about 7% seen once. Sequenced: central memory CD4+ T cells from blood. These receptors all stem from a woman in her thirties in good health.

At least ten counts were recorded for this clone. The CDR3 nucleotides read TGCGCCAGCAGCCCTCTAGCTGCCGGGGAGCTGTTTTTT. Amino acids: CASSPLAAGELFF. This rearrangement joins TRBV5-1 to TRBJ2-2; the D gene is possibly TRBD2 (5 bases). Germline loops: CDR1 SGHRS, CDR2 YFSETQ. V was trimmed by 4 bases and J by 6 bases, leaving 10 bases between them. This CDR3 has 13 amino acids.

The chain joins TRBV14 to TRBJ2-5, with 10 nucleotides matching TRBD1. CDR3 size: 17 residues. The germline CDR1 and CDR2 sequences are SGHDN and FVKESK. J gave up 4 bases and V 0 bases, and 8 bases lay outside the gene matches. This CDR3 reads CASSQDWGQGRRETQYF. The CDR3 DNA is TGTGCCAGCAGCCAAGATTGGGGACAGGGGCGGCGAGAGACCCAGTACTTC.

In this sample, this clone turned up once. The genes are TRBV28 and TRBJ2-2; D is unresolved. Trimming shortened V by 6 bases and J by 4 bases, and 6 bases separated the two germline ends. The CDR3 totals 12 residues. CDR1 is MDHEN, CDR2 SYDVKM, per germline. The CDR3 region has the DNA TGTGCCAGCAGGGCTCCCACCGGGGAGCTGTTTTTT. It encodes CASRAPTGELFF.

The chain has TRBV30 and TRBJ1-5, with a tentative D call TRBD1 (5 bases). Germline V gene data show CDR1 as GTSNPN and CDR2 as SVGIG (reference sequence). With 4 bases removed from V and 7 bases from J, the gap between germline ends came to 17 bases. The CDR3 spans 14 residues. The CDR3 loop reads CAWNPQGGKQPQHF. The CDR3 nucleotides are TGTGCCTGGAACCCCCAGGGTGGTAAGCAGCCCCAGCATTTT.

This clone has just a few counts. The rearrangement joins TRBV28 to TRBJ2-2; 12 positions match TRBD2. Germline CDR1 reads MDHEN; CDR2 reads SYDVKM. The CDR3 is 18 residues long. V shed 6 bases and J 0 bases; nucleotides not matched to a gene: 8. The CDR3 here is CASRRTSGTNANTGELFF. Written as DNA, the CDR3 is TGTGCCAGCAGAAGGACTAGCGGGACTAATGCGAACACCGGGGAGCTGTTTTTT.

This clone was detected a few times. This chain uses TRBV6-6 with TRBJ1-2; D perhaps matches TRBD1 (6 bases). The CDR3 is 14 residues long. Germline CDR1 reads MNHNY; CDR2 reads SVGAGI (reference sequence). The ends were cut back, 6 bases at V and 8 bases at J, with 19 bases in the middle. The CDR3 DNA is TGTGCCAGCAGACATGACAGGTCCGGGAGGGGCTACACCTTC. Its protein is CASRHDRSGRGYTF.

The V gene is TRBV4-2, the J gene TRBJ1-2; 8 bases are shared with TRBD1. The V gene end was trimmed by 2 bases and the J gene end by 6 bases; junction bases not matched to a gene: 11. From germline, CDR1 is LGHNA and CDR2 YNFKEQ. The CDR3 has 16 amino acids. The CDR3, as DNA: TGTGCCAGCAGCCAACCCCCGACAGGGGATTCCGATGGCTACACCTTC. Its translation is CASSQPPTGDSDGYTF.

By share, this clone ranks as medium-sized. The chain links TRBV30 to TRBJ1-1; D call uncertain. The CDR3 covers 14 residues. The germline gives CDR1 GTSNPN, CDR2 SVGIG (reference sequence). With 0 bases removed from V and 0 bases from J, the gap between germline ends came to 8 bases. The CDR3 nucleotides read TGTGCCTGGAGTGTCTGGCAAGTGAACACTGAAGCTTTCTTT. Translating it yields CAWSVWQVNTEAFF.

The chain recombines TRBV7-2 with TRBJ1-2; no clear D. Germline V gene lookup returns CDR1 SGHTA and CDR2 FQGNSA. V shed 5 bases and J shed 1 base, with 11 bases lying between them. The CDR3 runs to 14 residues. In DNA, the CDR3 is TGTGCCAGCAGCGCACGAAGAGATAACTATGGCTACACCTTC. It encodes CASSARRDNYGYTF.

About this clone: Different DNA sequences within this sample yield the same CDR3. The chain recombines TRBV7-9 with TRBJ2-7; possible D gene TRBD1, 6 bases. Germline CDR1 is SEHNR and CDR2 is FQNEAQ (reference sequence). The germline V and J ends were trimmed by 6 bases and 4 bases, with 10 bases remaining between them. The CDR3 sequence is 12 residues long. The CDR3 nucleotides read TGTGCCAGCAGTTCAACAGGGTACGAGCAGTACTTC. Protein: CASSSTGYEQYF.

There are a few counts of this clone. The genes are TRBV27 and TRBJ1-1; TRBD1 matches at 7 bases. This CDR3 is built from 12 residues. The germline gives CDR1 MNHEY, CDR2 SMNVEV (reference sequence). J gave up 5 bases and V 4 bases, and 1 base lay outside the gene matches. The CDR3 spells CASSSQGTEAFF. CDR3 bases: TGTGCCAGCAGTTCACAGGGGACTGAAGCTTTCTTT.

A few counts support this clone. The chain recombines TRBV19 with TRBJ2-1; 7 bases match TRBD2. The CDR3 runs to 15 residues. Germline CDR1 LNHDA, CDR2 SQIVND (reference sequence). V shed 3 bases, J shed 7 bases, and the junction held 9 bases outside the gene matches. The CDR3 protein is CASSMLAETGNEQFF. The DNA for the CDR3 is TGTGCCAGTAGTATGCTAGCGGAGACCGGGAATGAGCAGTTCTTC.

This rearrangement joins TRBV9 to TRBJ2-5; TRBD2 aligns across 7 bases. J lost 5 bases, V lost 0 bases, and 10 bases had no gene match. Germline V gene data show CDR1 as SGDLS and CDR2 as YYNGEE. CDR3 length: 16 residues. CDR3 sequence reads: CASSVGAREVGETQYF. Here the CDR3 DNA reads TGTGCCAGCAGCGTAGGTGCTCGGGAGGTGGGGGAGACCCAGTACTTC.

This clone was observed a few times. V gene TRBV7-8 combines with J gene TRBJ2-3; D gene unclear. Germline loops: CDR1 SGHVS, CDR2 FQNEAQ. The CDR3 consists of 14 residues. The germline V and J ends were trimmed by 1 base and 5 bases, with 10 bases remaining between them. CDR3 sequence reads: CASSLGFPRDTQYF. The DNA of the CDR3 is TGTGCCAGCAGCTTAGGTTTTCCCCGAGATACGCAGTATTTT. The whole variable domain, remainder taken from reference TRBV7-8 and TRBJ2-3, is GAGVSQSPRYKVAKRGQDVALRCDPISGHVSLFWYQQALGQGPEFLTYFQNEAQLDKSGLPSDRFFAERPEGSVSTLKIQRTQQEDSAVYLCASSLGFPRDTQYFGPGTRLTVL.

This clone was observed a few times. The chain carries TRBV7-2 and TRBJ2-7; 10 bases match TRBD2. Germline V gene sequence: CDR1 SGHTA, CDR2 FQGNSA. Unmatched junction bases numbered 3, after V lost 5 bases and J lost 2 bases. The CDR3 runs to 14 residues. CDR3 in amino acids: CASSRAGGPYEQYF. The DNA for the CDR3 is TGTGCCAGCAGCCGAGCGGGAGGGCCCTACGAGCAGTACTTC.

This sequence joins TRBV5-4 and TRBJ2-7, with D possibly being TRBD2 (5 bases). The CDR3 loop spans 14 amino acids. Germline CDR1 SGHNT, CDR2 YYREEE (reference sequence). V shed 4 bases and J shed 1 base, with 12 bases lying between them. CDR3 nucleotide sequence: TGTGCCAGCAGCCCGAGGGTCCATTCCTACGAGCAGTACTTC. This encodes CASSPRVHSYEQYF.

The rearrangement links TRBV10-2 to TRBJ1-3; D remains ambiguous. This CDR3 is 13 amino acids long. CDR1 is WSHSY and CDR2 is SAAADI in the germline V gene. V lost 1 base, J lost 4 bases, and 5 bases lay in between. The CDR3 protein is CASSEYSGNTIYF. CDR3 coding DNA: TGCGCCAGCAGTGAGTACTCCGGAAACACCATATATTTT.

V gene TRBV9 combines with J gene TRBJ2-1; 10 nucleotides align to TRBD1. In germline, CDR1 is SGDLS, CDR2 YYNGEE. The CDR3 is 16 amino acids. Unmatched junction bases numbered 9, after V lost 3 bases and J lost 6 bases. CDR3 bases: TGTGCCAGCAGCGGGGGGATTGGGACAGGGGTCAATGAGCAGTTCTTC. Protein product: CASSGGIGTGVNEQFF.

This chain connects TRBV21-1 to TRBJ2-3; the listed D gene, TRBD1, was not tested against the DNA. TRBV21-1 is annotated as a pseudogene. This CDR3 is 15 amino acids long. The DNA of the CDR3 is TGTGCCAGCAGCAACCCTACAGGGAATTCCGATACGCAGTATTTT. Translating gives CASSNPTGNSDTQYF.

This clone was observed at least ten times. The V gene is TRBV2, the J gene TRBJ1-3, with a tentative D call TRBD1 (5 bases). The V and J ends lost 3 bases and 3 bases respectively, with 12 bases between them. Germline V gives CDR1 SNHLY, CDR2 FYNNEI. CDR3 size: 15 residues. The CDR3 region is CASSDPGTGGNTIYF. The CDR3 DNA reads as TGTGCCAGCAGTGATCCCGGGACTGGTGGAAACACCATATATTTT.

The genes are TRBV7-3 and TRBJ2-5; TRBD2 matches 8 bases. This CDR3 has 15 residues. The trim removed 8 bases at V and 5 bases at J, leaving 13 bases unmatched. In germline, CDR1 is SGHTA, CDR2 FQGTGA. The CDR3 nucleotides read TGTGCCAGCCGTCCCGGGGGGGGGCTTGGGGAGACCCAGTACTTC. Its translation is CASRPGGGLGETQYF. Together with reference TRBV7-3 and TRBJ2-5, the CDR3 gives the full variable domain: GAGVSQTPSNKVTEKGKYVELRCDPISGHTALYWYRQSLGQGPEFLIYFQGTGAADDSGLPNDRFFAVRPEGSVSTLKIQRTERGDSAVYLCASRPGGGLGETQYFGPGTRLLVL.

A few counts support this clone. The genes are TRBV15 and TRBJ1-1, with 7 bases matching TRBD1. V lost 1 base to trimming and J lost 0 bases; unmatched junction nucleotides: 5. This CDR3 has 16 residues. The V gene's germline CDR1 is LNHNV and CDR2 YYDKDF (reference sequence). This chain's CDR3 is CATSRVGQLMNTEAFF. The CDR3 DNA sequence: TGTGCCACCAGCAGAGTGGGACAGCTCATGAACACTGAAGCTTTCTTT.

The J gene is TRBJ2-3, the V gene TRBV18, with D possibly matching TRBD2 (5 bases). V lost 6 bases and J lost 1, with 17 bases in between. Germline CDR1 reads KGHSH; CDR2 reads LQKENI. There are 16 residues in the CDR3. In nucleotides, the CDR3 is TGTGCCAGCTCCCTCGGATGGACTGGTGGCACAGATACGCAGTATTTT. Amino acids: CASSLGWTGGTDTQYF.

In this sample, this clone turned up a few times. At one of its ends the junction is not consistent with the germline gene, which may arise from a read error. The V call is TRBV7-7, the J call TRBJ2-1; 12 nucleotides line up with TRBD2. CDR1 is SSHAT, CDR2 FNYEAQ, per germline (reference sequence). The CDR3 loop spans 15 amino acids. The CDR3 region has the DNA TGTGCTAGCAGCTTACTAGCGGGAGGCCTCAATGAGCAGTTCTTC. Protein sequence: CASSLLAGGLNEQFF.

The gene calls are TRBV5-4 and TRBJ2-6; perhaps TRBD2 as D (5 bases). This CDR3 is built from 17 residues. Trimming stripped 3 bases from V and 1 base from J, with 14 bases between. The germline V gene has CDR1 SGHNT and CDR2 YYREEE (reference sequence). CDR3 amino acids: CASSSGLTGSGANVLTF. The CDR3 region has the DNA TGTGCCAGCAGCTCCGGGTTAACGGGATCTGGGGCCAACGTCCTGACTTTC.